This is a list of T cell receptor beta chains from one sample in a study of CD8 T cells in Susac syndrome. TCRdb re-derived calls from the immunoSEQ multiplex PCR reads in MiXCR, one entry per CDR3 protein. The sample yields 200,000 or so distinct CDR3 sequences, 80% to 95% seen once. The sequencing input was CD8+ T cells from PBMCs. The receptor source for this set is a human donor with multiple sclerosis. Both conserved end residues are part of each CDR3. Each record gives: V gene, D gene, clone size, J gene, CDR3 protein, CDR3 DNA. D genes are given only for firm matches. The listing skips clone size in some rows; elsewhere it reads once, few, many or a size class.

V gene: TRBV4-1
D gene: TRBD2
clone size: NA
J gene: TRBJ2-2
CDR3 protein: CASTYSGEGTGELFF
CDR3 DNA: TGCGCCAGCACCTACTCGGGGGAGGGCACCGGGGAGCTGTTTTTT

V gene: TRBV27
D gene: NA
clone size: once
J gene: TRBJ1-4
CDR3 protein: CASGAVFPSNEKLFF
CDR3 DNA: TGTGCCAGCGGGGCAGTCTTTCCTTCTAATGAAAAACTGTTTTTT

V gene: TRBV6-6
D gene: TRBD1
clone size: NA
J gene: TRBJ1-2
CDR3 protein: CATLTGTHYGYTF
CDR3 DNA: TGTGCCACCTTGACAGGGACGCACTATGGCTACACCTTC

V gene: TRBV4-1
D gene: TRBD2
clone size: NA
J gene: TRBJ2-5
CDR3 protein: CASSPIGGGAYSTQYF
CDR3 DNA: TGCGCCAGCAGCCCTATTGGCGGGGGGGCCTACTCGACCCAGTACTTC

V gene: TRBV2
D gene: NA
clone size: NA
J gene: TRBJ2-1
CDR3 protein: CASSEALSAYYNEQFF
CDR3 DNA: TGTGCCAGCAGTGAAGCGCTTAGCGCTTACTACAATGAGCAGTTCTTC

V gene: TRBV5-6
D gene: TRBD2
clone size: once
J gene: TRBJ2-1
CDR3 protein: CASSLVVAGGDEQFF
CDR3 DNA: TGTGCCAGCAGCTTGGTGGTAGCGGGGGGCGATGAGCAGTTCTTC

V gene: TRBV3-1
D gene: NA
clone size: few
J gene: TRBJ2-7
CDR3 protein: CASSQDTGLGRYEQYF
CDR3 DNA: TGTGCCAGCAGCCAAGATACGGGTTTAGGTCGCTACGAGCAGTACTTC

V gene: TRBV7-9
D gene: NA
clone size: NA
J gene: TRBJ2-2
CDR3 protein: CASSLEGNTGELFF
CDR3 DNA: TGTGCCAGCAGCTTGGAGGGCAACACCGGGGAGCTGTTTTTT

V gene: TRBV7-2
D gene: NA
clone size: NA
J gene: TRBJ2-7
CDR3 protein: CASSPSPIGETYEQYF
CDR3 DNA: TGTGCCAGCAGCCCCAGTCCGATTGGGGAGACCTACGAGCAGTACTTC

V gene: TRBV27
D gene: NA
clone size: NA
J gene: TRBJ1-5
CDR3 protein: CASRTGVELNQPQHF
CDR3 DNA: TGTGCCAGCAGGACAGGAGTGGAACTCAATCAGCCCCAGCATTTT

V gene: TRBV9
D gene: NA
clone size: NA
J gene: TRBJ2-7
CDR3 protein: CASSPGGAPHEQYF
CDR3 DNA: TGTGCCAGCAGCCCCGGCGGGGCCCCCCACGAGCAGTACTTC

V gene: TRBV12-3/TRBV12-4
D gene: NA
clone size: NA
J gene: TRBJ1-1
CDR3 protein: CASSWEGEAFF
CDR3 DNA: TGTGCCAGCAGCTGGGAGGGTGAAGCTTTCTTT

V gene: TRBV12-5
D gene: NA
clone size: NA
J gene: TRBJ2-3
CDR3 protein: CASGPPGRGTDTQYF
CDR3 DNA: TGTGCTAGTGGTCCTCCCGGGAGAGGCACAGATACGCAGTATTTT

V gene: TRBV4-1
D gene: TRBD1
clone size: NA
J gene: TRBJ2-4
CDR3 protein: CASSPVGTVAKNIQYF
CDR3 DNA: TGCGCCAGCAGCCCGGTCGGGACAGTAGCCAAAAACATTCAGTACTTC

V gene: TRBV4-2
D gene: TRBD2
clone size: NA
J gene: TRBJ2-3
CDR3 protein: CASSPPGGSGRGTGTDTQYF
CDR3 DNA: TGTGCCAGCAGCCCCCCGGGGGGTAGCGGGAGAGGTACCGGCACAGATACGCAGTATTTT

V gene: TRBV4-1
D gene: TRBD1
clone size: NA
J gene: TRBJ1-1
CDR3 protein: CASNNIPGQGSTEAFF
CDR3 DNA: TGCGCCAGCAACAATATACCGGGACAGGGGTCCACTGAAGCTTTCTTT

V gene: TRBV14
D gene: TRBD1
clone size: once
J gene: TRBJ1-1
CDR3 protein: CASSQLPTGLNTEAFF
CDR3 DNA: TGTGCCAGCAGCCAACTCCCGACAGGGTTGAACACTGAAGCTTTCTTT

V gene: TRBV5-8
D gene: NA
clone size: NA
J gene: TRBJ1-6
CDR3 protein: CASSHRTVESPLHF
CDR3 DNA: TGTGCCAGCAGCCACCGGACAGTCGAGTCACCCCTCCACTTT

V gene: TRBV12-3/TRBV12-4
D gene: TRBD1
clone size: NA
J gene: TRBJ1-2
CDR3 protein: CASSRLRQGALGYTF
CDR3 DNA: TGTGCCAGCAGTCGACTCCGACAGGGGGCTCTTGGCTACACCTTC

V gene: TRBV15
D gene: TRBD2
clone size: NA
J gene: TRBJ2-1
CDR3 protein: CATSRSQPLLAASYNEQFF
CDR3 DNA: TGTGCCACCAGCAGAAGCCAGCCCCTCCTAGCGGCCTCCTACAATGAGCAGTTCTTC

V gene: TRBV27
D gene: NA
clone size: few
J gene: TRBJ2-7
CDR3 protein: CASSSTGNEQYF
CDR3 DNA: TGTGCCAGCAGTTCCACAGGGAACGAGCAGTACTTC

V gene: TRBV5-6
D gene: TRBD2
clone size: once
J gene: TRBJ2-1
CDR3 protein: CASSSPGSGSSSSYNEQFF
CDR3 DNA: TGTGCCAGCAGCTCGCCGGGTAGCGGGAGTTCCAGCTCCTACAATGAGCAGTTCTTC

V gene: TRBV19
D gene: NA
clone size: NA
J gene: TRBJ1-1
CDR3 protein: CASSIGLSEAFF
CDR3 DNA: TGTGCCAGTAGTATTGGTCTATCTGAAGCTTTCTTT

V gene: TRBV19
D gene: NA
clone size: NA
J gene: TRBJ2-4
CDR3 protein: CASSTDSAIAKNIQYF
CDR3 DNA: TGTGCCAGTAGTACCGACAGTGCCATAGCCAAAAACATTCAGTACTTC

V gene: TRBV6-6
D gene: NA
clone size: NA
J gene: TRBJ1-6
CDR3 protein: CASSLPRDADSPLHF
CDR3 DNA: TGTGCCAGCAGTCTCCCCCGGGACGCTGATTCACCCCTCCACTTT

V gene: TRBV12-3/TRBV12-4
D gene: NA
clone size: NA
J gene: TRBJ1-5
CDR3 protein: CASSSRDRGDQPQHF
CDR3 DNA: TGTGCCAGCAGTTCTCGGGACCGTGGGGATCAGCCCCAGCATTTT

V gene: TRBV3-1
D gene: NA
clone size: NA
J gene: TRBJ2-1
CDR3 protein: CASSQDFGNEQFF
CDR3 DNA: TGTGCCAGCAGCCAAGATTTCGGCAATGAGCAGTTCTTC

V gene: TRBV11-1
D gene: TRBD1
clone size: NA
J gene: TRBJ2-2
CDR3 protein: CASSLALYRKDRVIRPGDTGELFF
CDR3 DNA: TGTGCCAGCAGCTTAGCCCTTTATCGGAAGGACAGGGTAATCCGACCCGGGGACACCGGGGAGCTGTTTTTT

V gene: TRBV29-1
D gene: NA
clone size: NA
J gene: TRBJ1-2
CDR3 protein: CSVEGKSF
CDR3 DNA: TGCAGCGTTGAGGGAAAGTCCTTC

V gene: TRBV9
D gene: NA
clone size: NA
J gene: TRBJ2-7
CDR3 protein: CASSESSLSYEQYF
CDR3 DNA: TGTGCCAGCAGCGAATCTTCTCTTTCCTACGAGCAGTACTTC

V gene: TRBV18
D gene: TRBD1
clone size: NA
J gene: TRBJ2-7
CDR3 protein: CASSPLSTGGPYYEQYF
CDR3 DNA: TGTGCCAGCTCACCGCTCTCGACAGGGGGCCCTTACTACGAGCAGTACTTC

V gene: TRBV6-1
D gene: NA
clone size: NA
J gene: TRBJ2-1
CDR3 protein: CASSSPSGSSYNEQFF
CDR3 DNA: TGTGCCAGCAGCTCCCCTTCGGGGAGCTCCTACAATGAGCAGTTCTTC

V gene: TRBV19
D gene: TRBD1
clone size: NA
J gene: TRBJ1-4
CDR3 protein: CASRPSGQGAGEKLFF
CDR3 DNA: TGTGCCAGTAGACCCAGCGGACAGGGGGCAGGTGAAAAACTGTTTTTT

V gene: TRBV14
D gene: NA
clone size: NA
J gene: TRBJ1-1
CDR3 protein: CASSQYQGFGAFF
CDR3 DNA: TGTGCCAGCAGCCAGTATCAGGGGTTCGGAGCTTTCTTT

V gene: TRBV19
D gene: NA
clone size: NA
J gene: TRBJ2-1
CDR3 protein: CASSILGLPNEQFF
CDR3 DNA: TGTGCCAGTAGTATACTCGGGTTGCCCAATGAGCAGTTCTTC

V gene: TRBV27
D gene: TRBD1
clone size: NA
J gene: TRBJ2-3
CDR3 protein: CASGKGTVPDTQYF
CDR3 DNA: TGTGCCAGCGGTAAAGGGACAGTGCCAGATACGCAGTATTTT

V gene: TRBV29-1
D gene: NA
clone size: once
J gene: TRBJ1-4
CDR3 protein: CSVEAEKLFF
CDR3 DNA: TGCAGCGTAGAGGCGGAAAAACTGTTTTTT

V gene: TRBV27
D gene: NA
clone size: NA
J gene: TRBJ1-3
CDR3 protein: CASSPTGSSGNTIYF
CDR3 DNA: TGTGCCAGCAGTCCCACAGGGTCCTCTGGAAACACCATATATTTT

V gene: TRBV20-1
D gene: NA
clone size: NA
J gene: TRBJ2-1
CDR3 protein: CSARSRNYNEQFF
CDR3 DNA: TGCAGTGCTAGGTCCCGAAACTACAATGAGCAGTTCTTC

V gene: TRBV6-2/TRBV6-3
D gene: NA
clone size: NA
J gene: TRBJ1-2
CDR3 protein: CASSYGEGGYGYTF
CDR3 DNA: TGTGCCAGCAGTTATGGAGAAGGAGGCTATGGCTACACCTTC

V gene: TRBV7-9
D gene: NA
clone size: NA
J gene: TRBJ2-7
CDR3 protein: CASSLGNNYEQYF
CDR3 DNA: TGTGCCAGCAGCTTAGGAAATAACTACGAGCAGTACTTC

V gene: TRBV19
D gene: NA
clone size: NA
J gene: TRBJ2-3
CDR3 protein: CASRPEPRTDTQYF
CDR3 DNA: TGTGCCAGTAGACCCGAGCCACGCACAGATACGCAGTATTTT

V gene: TRBV7-8
D gene: TRBD2
clone size: NA
J gene: TRBJ2-2
CDR3 protein: CASSDRLASNTGELFF
CDR3 DNA: TGTGCCAGCAGTGATAGACTAGCGTCGAACACCGGGGAGCTGTTTTTT

V gene: TRBV19
D gene: NA
clone size: NA
J gene: TRBJ2-2
CDR3 protein: CASGPGVNTGELFF
CDR3 DNA: TGTGCCAGTGGACCGGGGGTGAACACCGGGGAGCTGTTTTTT

V gene: TRBV7-9
D gene: NA
clone size: once
J gene: TRBJ1-2
CDR3 protein: CASSLGGQAVYGYTF
CDR3 DNA: TGTGCCAGCAGCTTGGGAGGGCAGGCCGTCTATGGCTACACCTTC

V gene: TRBV19
D gene: NA
clone size: once
J gene: TRBJ1-2
CDR3 protein: CASSATGPPNYGYTF
CDR3 DNA: TGTGCCAGTAGTGCGACAGGACCTCCTAACTATGGCTACACCTTC

V gene: TRBV30
D gene: NA
clone size: NA
J gene: TRBJ2-7
CDR3 protein: CAWSHVVYEQYF
CDR3 DNA: TGTGCCTGGAGTCACGTCGTATACGAGCAGTACTTC

V gene: TRBV9
D gene: TRBD1
clone size: NA
J gene: TRBJ2-7
CDR3 protein: CASSATGLADEQYF
CDR3 DNA: TGTGCCAGCAGCGCGACAGGGTTGGCCGACGAGCAGTACTTC